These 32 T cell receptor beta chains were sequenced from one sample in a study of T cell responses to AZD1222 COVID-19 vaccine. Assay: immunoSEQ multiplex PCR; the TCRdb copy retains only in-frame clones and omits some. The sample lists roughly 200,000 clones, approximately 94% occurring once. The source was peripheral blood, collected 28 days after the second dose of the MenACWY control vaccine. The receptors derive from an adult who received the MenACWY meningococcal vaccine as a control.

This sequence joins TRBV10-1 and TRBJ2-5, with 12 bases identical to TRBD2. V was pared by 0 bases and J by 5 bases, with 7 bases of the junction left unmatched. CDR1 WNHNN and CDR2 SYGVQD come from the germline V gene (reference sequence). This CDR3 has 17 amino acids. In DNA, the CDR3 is TGCGCCAGCAGTGAGTCGACTACTAGCGGGAGGTGGGAGACCCAGTACTTC. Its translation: CASSESTTSGRWETQYF.

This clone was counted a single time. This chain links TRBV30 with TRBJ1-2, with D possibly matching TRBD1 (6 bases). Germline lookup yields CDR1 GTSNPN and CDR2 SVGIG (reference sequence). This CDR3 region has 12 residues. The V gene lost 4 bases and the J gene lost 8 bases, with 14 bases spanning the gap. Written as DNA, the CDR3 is TGTGCCTGGACCCCTTCAGGGGCAGGCTACACCTTC. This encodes CAWTPSGAGYTF. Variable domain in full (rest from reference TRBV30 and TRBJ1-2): SQTIHQWPATLVQPVGSPLSLECTVEGTSNPNLYWYRQAAGRGLQLLFYSVGIGQISSEVPQNLSASRPQDRQFILSSKKLLLSDSGFYLCAWTPSGAGYTFGSGTRLTVV.

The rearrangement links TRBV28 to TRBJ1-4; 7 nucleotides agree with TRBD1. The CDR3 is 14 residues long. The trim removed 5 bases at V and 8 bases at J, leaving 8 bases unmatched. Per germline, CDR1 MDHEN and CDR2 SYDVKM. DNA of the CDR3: TGTGCCAGCAGTCCCCGCAGGGGGAACGAAAAACTGTTTTTT. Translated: CASSPRRGNEKLFF.

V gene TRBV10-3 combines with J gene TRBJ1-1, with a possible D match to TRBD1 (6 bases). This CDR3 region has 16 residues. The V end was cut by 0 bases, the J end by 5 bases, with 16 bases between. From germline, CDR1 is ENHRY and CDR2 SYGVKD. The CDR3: CAISESGGVSWTEAFF. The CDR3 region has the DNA TGTGCCATCAGTGAGTCGGGGGGCGTGTCTTGGACTGAAGCTTTCTTT.

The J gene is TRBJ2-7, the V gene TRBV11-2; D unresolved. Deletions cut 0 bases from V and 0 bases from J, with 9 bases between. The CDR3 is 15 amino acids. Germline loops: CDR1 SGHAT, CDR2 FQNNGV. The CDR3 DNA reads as TGTGCCAGCAGCTTAGAGGGTAGCAGCTCCTACGAGCAGTACTTC. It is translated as CASSLEGSSSYEQYF.

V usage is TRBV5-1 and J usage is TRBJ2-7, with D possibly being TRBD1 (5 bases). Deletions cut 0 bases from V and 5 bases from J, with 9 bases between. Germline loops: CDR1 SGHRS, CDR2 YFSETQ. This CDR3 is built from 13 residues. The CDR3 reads CASSLAQGHEQYF. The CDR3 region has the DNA TGCGCCAGCAGCTTGGCCCAGGGCCACGAGCAGTACTTC.

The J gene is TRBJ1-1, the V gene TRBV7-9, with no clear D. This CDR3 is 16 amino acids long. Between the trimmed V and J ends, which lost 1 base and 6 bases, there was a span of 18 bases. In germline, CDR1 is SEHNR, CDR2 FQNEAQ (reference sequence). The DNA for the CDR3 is TGTGCCAGCAGCTTAGGGTACCGGGCCTCACCCCCTGAAGCTTTCTTT. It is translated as CASSLGYRASPPEAFF. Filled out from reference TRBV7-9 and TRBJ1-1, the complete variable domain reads DTGVSQNPRHKITKRGQNVTFRCDPISEHNRLYWYRQTLGQGPEFLTYFQNEAQLEKSRLLSDRFSAERPKGSFSTLEIQRTEQGDSAMYLCASSLGYRASPPEAFFGQGTRLTVV.

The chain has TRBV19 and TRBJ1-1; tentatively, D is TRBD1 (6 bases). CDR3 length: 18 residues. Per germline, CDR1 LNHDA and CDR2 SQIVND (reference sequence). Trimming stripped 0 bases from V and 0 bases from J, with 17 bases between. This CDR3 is CASSIDGLIGQLNTEAFF. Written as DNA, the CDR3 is TGTGCCAGTAGTATAGATGGATTAATCGGACAGCTGAACACTGAAGCTTTCTTT.

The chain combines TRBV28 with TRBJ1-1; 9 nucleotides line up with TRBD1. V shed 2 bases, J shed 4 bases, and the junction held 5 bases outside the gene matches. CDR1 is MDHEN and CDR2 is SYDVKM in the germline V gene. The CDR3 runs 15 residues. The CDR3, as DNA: TGTGCCAGCAGTTTACCGGGGACAGGGCCCACTGAAGCTTTCTTT. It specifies CASSLPGTGPTEAFF. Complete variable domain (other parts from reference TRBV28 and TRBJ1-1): DVKVTQSSRYLVKRTGEKVFLECVQDMDHENMFWYRQDPGLGLRLIYFSYDVKMKEKGDIPEGYSVSREKKERFSLILESASTNQTSMYLCASSLPGTGPTEAFFGQGTRLTVV.

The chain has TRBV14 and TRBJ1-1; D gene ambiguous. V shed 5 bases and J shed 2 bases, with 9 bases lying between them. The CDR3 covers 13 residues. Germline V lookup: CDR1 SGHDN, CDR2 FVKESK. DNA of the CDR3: TGTGCCAGCAGCAACGGGAGAAACACTGAAGCTTTCTTT. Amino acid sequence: CASSNGRNTEAFF. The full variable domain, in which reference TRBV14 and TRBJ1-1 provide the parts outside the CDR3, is EAGVTQFPSHSVIEKGQTVTLRCDPISGHDNLYWYRRVMGKEIKFLLHFVKESKQDESGMPNNRFLAERTGGTYSTLKVQPAELEDSGVYFCASSNGRNTEAFFGQGTRLTVV.

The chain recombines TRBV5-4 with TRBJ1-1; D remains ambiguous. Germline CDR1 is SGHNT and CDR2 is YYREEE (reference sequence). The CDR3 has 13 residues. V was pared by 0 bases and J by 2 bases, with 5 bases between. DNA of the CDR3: TGTGCCAGCAGCTTGGAGGCAAACACTGAAGCTTTCTTT. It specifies CASSLEANTEAFF.

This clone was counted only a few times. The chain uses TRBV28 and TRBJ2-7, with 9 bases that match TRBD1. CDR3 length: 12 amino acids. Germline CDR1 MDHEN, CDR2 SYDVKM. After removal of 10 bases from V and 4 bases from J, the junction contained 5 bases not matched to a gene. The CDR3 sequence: CATEDRGYEQYF. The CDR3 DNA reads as TGTGCCACCGAGGACAGGGGATACGAGCAGTACTTC.

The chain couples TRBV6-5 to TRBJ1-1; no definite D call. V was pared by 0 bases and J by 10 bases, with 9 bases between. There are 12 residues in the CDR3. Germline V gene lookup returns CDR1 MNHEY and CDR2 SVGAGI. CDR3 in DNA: TGTGCCAGCAGTTACTCCGGGAGTGTAGCTTTCTTT. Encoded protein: CASSYSGSVAFF.

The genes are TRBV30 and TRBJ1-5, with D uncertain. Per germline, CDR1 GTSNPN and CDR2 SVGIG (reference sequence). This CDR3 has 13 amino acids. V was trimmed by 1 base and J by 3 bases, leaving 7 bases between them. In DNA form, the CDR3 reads TGTGCCTGGAGTGAATCCCTCAATCAGCCCCAGCATTTT. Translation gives CAWSESLNQPQHF.

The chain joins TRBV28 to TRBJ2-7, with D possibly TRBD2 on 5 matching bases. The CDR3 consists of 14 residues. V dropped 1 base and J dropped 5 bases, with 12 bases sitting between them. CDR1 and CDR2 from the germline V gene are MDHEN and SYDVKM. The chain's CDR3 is CASSLLGARDEQYF. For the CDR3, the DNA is TGTGCCAGCAGTTTATTGGGAGCTAGGGACGAGCAGTACTTC.

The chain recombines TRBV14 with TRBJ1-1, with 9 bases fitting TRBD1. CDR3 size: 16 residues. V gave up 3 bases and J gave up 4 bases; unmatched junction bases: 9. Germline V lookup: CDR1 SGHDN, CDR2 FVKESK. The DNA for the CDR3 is TGTGCCAGCAGCCATGGGACAGGGCCGATGGGCACTGAAGCTTTCTTT. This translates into CASSHGTGPMGTEAFF.

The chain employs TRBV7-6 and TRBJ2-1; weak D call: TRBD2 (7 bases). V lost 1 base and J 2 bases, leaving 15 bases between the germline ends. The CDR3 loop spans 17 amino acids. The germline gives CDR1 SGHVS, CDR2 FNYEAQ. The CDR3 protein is CASSLGGAGDPYNEQFF. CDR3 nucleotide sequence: TGTGCCAGCAGCTTAGGGGGGGCGGGGGACCCCTACAATGAGCAGTTCTTC.

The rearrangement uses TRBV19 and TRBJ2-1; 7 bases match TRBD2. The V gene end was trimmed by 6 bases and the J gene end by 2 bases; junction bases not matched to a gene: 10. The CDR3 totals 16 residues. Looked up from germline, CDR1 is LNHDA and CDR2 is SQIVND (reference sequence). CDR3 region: CASSKSASGTYNEQFF. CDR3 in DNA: TGTGCCAGTAGCAAATCGGCTAGCGGAACCTACAATGAGCAGTTCTTC.

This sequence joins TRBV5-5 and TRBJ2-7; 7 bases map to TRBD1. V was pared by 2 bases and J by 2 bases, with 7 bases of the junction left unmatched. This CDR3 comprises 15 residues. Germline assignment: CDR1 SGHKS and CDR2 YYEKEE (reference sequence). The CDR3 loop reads CASSLEGGGPYEQYF. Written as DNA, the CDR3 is TGTGCCAGCAGCTTAGAAGGGGGCGGCCCCTACGAGCAGTACTTC.

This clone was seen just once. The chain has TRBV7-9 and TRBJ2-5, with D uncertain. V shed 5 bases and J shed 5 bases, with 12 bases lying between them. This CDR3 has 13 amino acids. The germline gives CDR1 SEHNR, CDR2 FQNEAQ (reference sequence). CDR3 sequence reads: CASSPGPLETQYF. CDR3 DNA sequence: TGTGCCAGCAGCCCGGGCCCCCTGGAGACCCAGTACTTC.

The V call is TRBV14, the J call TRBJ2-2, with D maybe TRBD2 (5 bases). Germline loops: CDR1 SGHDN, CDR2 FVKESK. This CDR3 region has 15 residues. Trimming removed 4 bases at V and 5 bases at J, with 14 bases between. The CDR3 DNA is TGTGCCAGCAGCCGACGGGGAGTTGGTACCGGGGAGCTGTTTTTT. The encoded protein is CASSRRGVGTGELFF.

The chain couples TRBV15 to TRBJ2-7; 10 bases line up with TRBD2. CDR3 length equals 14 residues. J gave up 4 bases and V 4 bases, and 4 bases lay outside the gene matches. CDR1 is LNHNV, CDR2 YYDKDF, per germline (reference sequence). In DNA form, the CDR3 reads TGTGCCACCAGCAACCAAGCGGGAGGGTACGAGCAGTACTTC. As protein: CATSNQAGGYEQYF.

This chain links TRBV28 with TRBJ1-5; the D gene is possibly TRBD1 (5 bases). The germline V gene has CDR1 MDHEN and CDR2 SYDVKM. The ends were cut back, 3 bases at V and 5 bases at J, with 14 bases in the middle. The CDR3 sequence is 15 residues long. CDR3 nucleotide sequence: TGTGCCAGCAGTTTGGCTAGGGGATGGGATCAGCCCCAGCATTTT. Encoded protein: CASSLARGWDQPQHF.

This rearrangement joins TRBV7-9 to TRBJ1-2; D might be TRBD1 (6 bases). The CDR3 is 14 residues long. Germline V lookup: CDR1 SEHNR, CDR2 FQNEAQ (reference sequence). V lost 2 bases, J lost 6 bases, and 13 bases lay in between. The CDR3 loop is CASSLPTGAHGYTF. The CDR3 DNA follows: TGTGCCAGCAGCTTACCGACGGGGGCACATGGCTACACCTTC.

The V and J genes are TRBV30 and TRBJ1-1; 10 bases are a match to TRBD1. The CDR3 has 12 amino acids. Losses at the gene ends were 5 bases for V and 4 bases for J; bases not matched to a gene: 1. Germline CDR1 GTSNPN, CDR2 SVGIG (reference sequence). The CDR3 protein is CAWGQGGTEAFF. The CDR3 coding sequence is TGTGCCTGGGGACAGGGGGGCACTGAAGCTTTCTTT.

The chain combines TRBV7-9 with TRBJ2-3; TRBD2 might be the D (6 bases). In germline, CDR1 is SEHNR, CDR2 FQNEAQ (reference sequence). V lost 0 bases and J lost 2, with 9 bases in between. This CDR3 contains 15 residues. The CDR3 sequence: CASSLAEGYTDTQYF. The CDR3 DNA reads TGTGCCAGCAGCTTAGCGGAGGGGTACACAGATACGCAGTATTTT.

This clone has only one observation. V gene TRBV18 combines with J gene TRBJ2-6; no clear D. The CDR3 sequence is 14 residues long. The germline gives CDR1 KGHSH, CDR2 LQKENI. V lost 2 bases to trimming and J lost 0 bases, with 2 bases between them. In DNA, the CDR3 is TGTGCCAGCTCACCAACCTCTGGGGCCAACGTCCTGACTTTC. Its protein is CASSPTSGANVLTF.

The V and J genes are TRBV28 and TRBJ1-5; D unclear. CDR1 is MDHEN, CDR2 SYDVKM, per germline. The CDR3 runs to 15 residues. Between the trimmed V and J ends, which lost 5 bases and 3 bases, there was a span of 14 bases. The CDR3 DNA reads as TGTGCCAGCAGTGGAATGGTGAATCTCAATCAGCCCCAGCATTTT. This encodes CASSGMVNLNQPQHF. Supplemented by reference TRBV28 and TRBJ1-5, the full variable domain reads DVKVTQSSRYLVKRTGEKVFLECVQDMDHENMFWYRQDPGLGLRLIYFSYDVKMKEKGDIPEGYSVSREKKERFSLILESASTNQTSMYLCASSGMVNLNQPQHFGDGTRLSIL.

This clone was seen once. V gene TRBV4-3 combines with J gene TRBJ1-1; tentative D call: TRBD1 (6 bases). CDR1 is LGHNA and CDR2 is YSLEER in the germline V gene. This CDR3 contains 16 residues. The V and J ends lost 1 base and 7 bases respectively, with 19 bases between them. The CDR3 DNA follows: TGCGCCAGCAGCCAAGGGTTGGCGGGGGGCCCAAATGAAGCTTTCTTT. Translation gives CASSQGLAGGPNEAFF.

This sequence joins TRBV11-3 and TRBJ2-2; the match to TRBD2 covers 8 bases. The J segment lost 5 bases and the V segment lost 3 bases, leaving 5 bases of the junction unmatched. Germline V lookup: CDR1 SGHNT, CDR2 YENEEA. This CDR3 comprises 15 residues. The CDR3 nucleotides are TGTGCCAGCAGCTTTCTCGGGGGGGCTACCGGGGAGCTGTTTTTT. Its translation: CASSFLGGATGELFF.

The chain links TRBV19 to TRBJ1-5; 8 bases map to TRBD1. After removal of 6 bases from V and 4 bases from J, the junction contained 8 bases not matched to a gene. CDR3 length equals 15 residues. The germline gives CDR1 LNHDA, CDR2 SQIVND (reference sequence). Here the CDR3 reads CASRTGTGHNQPQHF. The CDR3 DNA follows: TGTGCCAGTAGGACCGGGACAGGTCATAATCAGCCCCAGCATTTT.

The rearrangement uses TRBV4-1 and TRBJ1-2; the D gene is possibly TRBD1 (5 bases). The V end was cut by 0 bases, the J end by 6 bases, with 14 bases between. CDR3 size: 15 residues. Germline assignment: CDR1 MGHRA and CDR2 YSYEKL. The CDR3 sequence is CASSQEQGRYDGYTF. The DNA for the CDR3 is TGCGCCAGCAGCCAAGAGCAGGGTAGGTACGATGGCTACACCTTC.